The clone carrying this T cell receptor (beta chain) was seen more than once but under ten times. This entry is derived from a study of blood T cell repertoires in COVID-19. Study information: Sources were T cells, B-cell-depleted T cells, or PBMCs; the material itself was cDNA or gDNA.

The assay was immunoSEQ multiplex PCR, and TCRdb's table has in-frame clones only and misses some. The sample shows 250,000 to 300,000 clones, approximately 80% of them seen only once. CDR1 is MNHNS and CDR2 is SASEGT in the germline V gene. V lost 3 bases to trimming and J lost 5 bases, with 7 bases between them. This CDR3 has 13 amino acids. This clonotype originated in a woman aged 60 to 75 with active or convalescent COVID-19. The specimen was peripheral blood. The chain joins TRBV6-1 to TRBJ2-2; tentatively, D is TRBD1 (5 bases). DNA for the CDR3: TGTGCCAGCAGTGAGGACAATACCGGGGAGCTGTTTTTT. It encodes CASSEDNTGELFF.